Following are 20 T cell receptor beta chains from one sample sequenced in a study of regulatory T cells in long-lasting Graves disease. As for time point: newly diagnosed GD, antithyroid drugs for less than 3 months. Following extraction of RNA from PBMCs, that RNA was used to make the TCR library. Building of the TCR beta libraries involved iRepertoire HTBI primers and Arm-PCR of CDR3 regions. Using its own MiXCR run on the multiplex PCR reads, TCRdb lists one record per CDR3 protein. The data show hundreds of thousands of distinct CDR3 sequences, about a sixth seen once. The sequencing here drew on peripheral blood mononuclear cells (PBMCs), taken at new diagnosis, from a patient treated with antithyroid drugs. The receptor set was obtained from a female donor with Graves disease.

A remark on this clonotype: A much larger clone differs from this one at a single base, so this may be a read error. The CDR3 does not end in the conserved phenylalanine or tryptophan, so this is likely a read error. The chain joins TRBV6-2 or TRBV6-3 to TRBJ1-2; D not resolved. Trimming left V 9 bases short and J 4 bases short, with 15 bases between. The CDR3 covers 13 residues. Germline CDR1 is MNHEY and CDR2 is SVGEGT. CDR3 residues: CASYSDRIYGYTL. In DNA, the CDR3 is TGTGCCAGTTACTCGGACCGCATCTATGGCTACACCCTC.

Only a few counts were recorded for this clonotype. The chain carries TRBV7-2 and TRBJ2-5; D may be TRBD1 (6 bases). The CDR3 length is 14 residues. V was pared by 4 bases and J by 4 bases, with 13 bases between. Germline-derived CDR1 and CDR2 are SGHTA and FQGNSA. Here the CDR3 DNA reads TGTGCCAGCAGCTCGGACAGTGGTTTAGAGACCCAGTACTTC. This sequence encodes CASSSDSGLETQYF.

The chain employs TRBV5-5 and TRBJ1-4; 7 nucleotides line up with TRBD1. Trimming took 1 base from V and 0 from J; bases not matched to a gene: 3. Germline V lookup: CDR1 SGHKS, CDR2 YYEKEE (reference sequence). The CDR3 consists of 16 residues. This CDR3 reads CASSLKTGTTNEKLFF. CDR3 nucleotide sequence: TGTGCCAGCAGCTTGAAGACAGGGACAACTAATGAAAAACTGTTTTTT.

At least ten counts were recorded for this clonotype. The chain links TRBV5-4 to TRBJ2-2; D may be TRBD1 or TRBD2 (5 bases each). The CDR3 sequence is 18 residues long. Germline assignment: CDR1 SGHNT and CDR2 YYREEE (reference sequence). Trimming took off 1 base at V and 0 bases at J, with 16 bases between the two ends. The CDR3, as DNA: TGTGCCAGCAGCTTGCGTGGGGGAGAATCCCCGAACACCGGGGAGCTGTTTTTT. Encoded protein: CASSLRGGESPNTGELFF.

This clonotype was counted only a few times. This chain's CDR3 is CASSHVASGKYEQYF. The CDR3 DNA reads as TGCGCCAGCAGCCATGTTGCTAGCGGGAAATACGAGCAGTACTTC. The V call is TRBV4-1, the J call TRBJ2-7, with 9 positions matching TRBD2. The junction had 7 bases not matched to a gene; V was cut back by 3 bases and J by 4 bases. CDR3 length: 15 residues. The germline V gene has CDR1 MGHRA and CDR2 YSYEKL.

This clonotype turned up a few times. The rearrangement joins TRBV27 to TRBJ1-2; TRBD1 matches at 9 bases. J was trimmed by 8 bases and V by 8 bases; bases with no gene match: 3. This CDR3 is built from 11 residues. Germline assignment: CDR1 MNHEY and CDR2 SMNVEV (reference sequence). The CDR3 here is CASRDREGYTF. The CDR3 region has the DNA TGTGCCAGCCGGGACAGGGAAGGCTACACCTTC.

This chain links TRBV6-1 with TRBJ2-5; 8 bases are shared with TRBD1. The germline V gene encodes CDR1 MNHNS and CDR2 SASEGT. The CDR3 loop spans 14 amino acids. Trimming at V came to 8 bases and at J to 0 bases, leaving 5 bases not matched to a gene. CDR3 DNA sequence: TGTGCCAGCGGATTGACAGGGGACCAAGAGACCCAGTACTTC. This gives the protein CASGLTGDQETQYF.

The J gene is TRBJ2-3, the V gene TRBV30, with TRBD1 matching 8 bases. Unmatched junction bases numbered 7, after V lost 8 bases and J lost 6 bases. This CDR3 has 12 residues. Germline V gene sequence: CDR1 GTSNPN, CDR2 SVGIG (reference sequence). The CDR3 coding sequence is TGTGCCCGAGACAGGGGTACCGATACGCAGTATTTT. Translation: CARDRGTDTQYF.

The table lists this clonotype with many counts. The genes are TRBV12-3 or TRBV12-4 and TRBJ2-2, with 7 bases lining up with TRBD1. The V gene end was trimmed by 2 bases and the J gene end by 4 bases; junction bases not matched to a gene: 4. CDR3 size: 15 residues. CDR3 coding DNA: TGTGCCAGCAGTTTAACCGGGACAGCCACCGGGGAGCTGTTTTTT. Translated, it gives CASSLTGTATGELFF.

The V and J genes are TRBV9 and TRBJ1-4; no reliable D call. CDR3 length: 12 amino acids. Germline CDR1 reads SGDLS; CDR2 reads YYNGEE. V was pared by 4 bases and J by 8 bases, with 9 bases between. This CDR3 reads CASSPTDEKLFF. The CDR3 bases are TGTGCCAGCAGCCCAACCGACGAAAAACTGTTTTTT.

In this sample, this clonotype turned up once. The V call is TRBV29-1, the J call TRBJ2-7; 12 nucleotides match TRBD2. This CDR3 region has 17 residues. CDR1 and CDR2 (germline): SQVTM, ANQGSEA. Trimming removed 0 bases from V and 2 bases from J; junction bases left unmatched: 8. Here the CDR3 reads CSVEDLGLAGGPYEQYF. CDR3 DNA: TGCAGCGTTGAAGATCTGGGGCTAGCGGGAGGGCCCTACGAGCAGTACTTC.

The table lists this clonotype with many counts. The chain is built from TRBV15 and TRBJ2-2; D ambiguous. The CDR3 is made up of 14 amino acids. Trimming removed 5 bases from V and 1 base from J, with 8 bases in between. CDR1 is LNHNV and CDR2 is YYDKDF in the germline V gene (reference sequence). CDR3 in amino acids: CATSFLRNTGELFF. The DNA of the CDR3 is TGTGCCACCAGCTTTCTTAGGAACACCGGGGAGCTGTTTTTT.

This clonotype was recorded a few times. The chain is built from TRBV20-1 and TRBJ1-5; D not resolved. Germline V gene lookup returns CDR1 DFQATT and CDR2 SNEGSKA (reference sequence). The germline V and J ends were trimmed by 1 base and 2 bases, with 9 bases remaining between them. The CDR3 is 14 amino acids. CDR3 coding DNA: TGCAGTGCTAGAGGGGCTTCGGGCAATCAGCCCCAGCATTTT. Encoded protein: CSARGASGNQPQHF.

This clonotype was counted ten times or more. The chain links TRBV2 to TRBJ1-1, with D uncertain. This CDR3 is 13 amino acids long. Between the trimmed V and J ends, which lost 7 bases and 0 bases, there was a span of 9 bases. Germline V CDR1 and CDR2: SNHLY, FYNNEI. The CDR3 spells CASNQVMNTEAFF. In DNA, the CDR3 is TGTGCCAGCAATCAGGTCATGAACACTGAAGCTTTCTTT.

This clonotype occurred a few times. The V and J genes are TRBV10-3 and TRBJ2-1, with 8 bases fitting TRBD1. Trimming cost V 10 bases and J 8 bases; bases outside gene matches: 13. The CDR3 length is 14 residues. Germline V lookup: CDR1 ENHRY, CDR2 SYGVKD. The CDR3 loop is CATADRANGDEQFF. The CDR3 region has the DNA TGTGCCACCGCGGACAGGGCCAATGGCGATGAGCAGTTCTTC.

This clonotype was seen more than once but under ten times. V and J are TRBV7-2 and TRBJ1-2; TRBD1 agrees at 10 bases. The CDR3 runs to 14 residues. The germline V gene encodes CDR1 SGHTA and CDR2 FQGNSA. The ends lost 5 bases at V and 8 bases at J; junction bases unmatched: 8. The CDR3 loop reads CASSARQGARGYTF. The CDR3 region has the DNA TGTGCCAGCAGCGCCCGACAGGGGGCCCGCGGCTACACCTTC.

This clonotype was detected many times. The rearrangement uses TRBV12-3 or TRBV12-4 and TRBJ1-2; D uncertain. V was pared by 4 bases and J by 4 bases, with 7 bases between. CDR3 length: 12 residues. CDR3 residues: CASSSRGYGYTF. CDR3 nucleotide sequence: TGTGCCAGCAGTTCGCGGGGCTATGGCTACACCTTC.

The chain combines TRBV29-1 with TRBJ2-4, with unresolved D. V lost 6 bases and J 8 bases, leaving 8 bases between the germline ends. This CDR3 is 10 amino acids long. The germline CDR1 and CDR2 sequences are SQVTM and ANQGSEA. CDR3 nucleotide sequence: TGCAGCGTAGTTACGGACATTCAGTACTTC. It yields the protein CSVVTDIQYF.

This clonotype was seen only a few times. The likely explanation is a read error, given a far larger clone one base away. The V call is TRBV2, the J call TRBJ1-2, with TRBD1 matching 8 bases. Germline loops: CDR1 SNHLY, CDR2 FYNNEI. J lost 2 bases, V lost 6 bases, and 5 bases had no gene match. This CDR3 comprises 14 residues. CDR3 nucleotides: TGTGCCAGCAGCGCCTGGACAGGGAACTATGGCTACACCTTC. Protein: CASSAWTGNYGYTF.

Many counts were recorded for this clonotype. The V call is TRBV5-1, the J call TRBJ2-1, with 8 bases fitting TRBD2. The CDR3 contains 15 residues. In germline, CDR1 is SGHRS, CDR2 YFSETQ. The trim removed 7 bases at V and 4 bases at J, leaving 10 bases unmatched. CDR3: CASREGGSGYNEQFF. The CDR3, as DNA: TGCGCCAGCCGGGAGGGCGGGAGTGGGTACAATGAGCAGTTCTTC.